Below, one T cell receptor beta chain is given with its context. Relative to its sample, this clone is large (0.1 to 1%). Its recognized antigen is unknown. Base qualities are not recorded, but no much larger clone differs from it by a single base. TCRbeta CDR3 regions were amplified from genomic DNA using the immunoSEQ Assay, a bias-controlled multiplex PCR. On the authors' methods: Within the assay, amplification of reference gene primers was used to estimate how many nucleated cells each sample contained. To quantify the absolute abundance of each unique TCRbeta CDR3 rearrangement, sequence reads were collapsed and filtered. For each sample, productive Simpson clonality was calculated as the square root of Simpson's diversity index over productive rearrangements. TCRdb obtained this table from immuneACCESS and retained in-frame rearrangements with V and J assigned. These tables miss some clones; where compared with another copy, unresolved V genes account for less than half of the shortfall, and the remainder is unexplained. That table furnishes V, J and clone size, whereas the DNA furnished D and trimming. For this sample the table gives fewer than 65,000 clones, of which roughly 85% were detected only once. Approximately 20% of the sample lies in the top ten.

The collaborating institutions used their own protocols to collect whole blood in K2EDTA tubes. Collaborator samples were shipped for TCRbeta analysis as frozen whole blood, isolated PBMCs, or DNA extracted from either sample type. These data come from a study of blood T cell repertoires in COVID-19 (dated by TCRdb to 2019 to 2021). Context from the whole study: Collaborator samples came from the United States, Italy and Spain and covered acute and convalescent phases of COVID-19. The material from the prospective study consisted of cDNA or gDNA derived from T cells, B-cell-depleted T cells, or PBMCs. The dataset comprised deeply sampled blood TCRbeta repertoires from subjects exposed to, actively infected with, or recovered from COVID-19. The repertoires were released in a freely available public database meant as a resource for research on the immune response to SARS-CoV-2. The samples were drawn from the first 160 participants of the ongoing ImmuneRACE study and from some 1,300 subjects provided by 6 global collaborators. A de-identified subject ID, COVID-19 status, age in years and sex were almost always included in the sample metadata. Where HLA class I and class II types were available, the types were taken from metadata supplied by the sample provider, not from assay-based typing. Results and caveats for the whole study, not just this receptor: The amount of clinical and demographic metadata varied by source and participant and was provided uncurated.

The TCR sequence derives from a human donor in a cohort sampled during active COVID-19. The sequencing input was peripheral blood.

The CDR3 reads CASSQDGDYFYEQYF. DNA sequence: TGTGCCAGCAGCCAAGACGGGGACTATTTTTACGAGCAGTACTTC. The V and J genes are TRBV3-1 (or the pseudogene TRBV3-2) and TRBJ2-7, with TRBD2 matching 7 junction bases. CDR1 and CDR2, looked up from the germline V gene (reference sequence), are LGHDT and YNNKEL. V loses 0 bases at its end and J loses 4 bases; junction bases beyond the gene matches: 6. The CDR3 runs 15 amino acids, cysteine and phenylalanine included. The CDR3 DNA has 45 bases and is translated from base 1.